A selection of T cell receptor beta chains follows, all from one sample in a study of shared clonotypes between healthy human individuals. Clones were read by immunoSEQ multiplex PCR, and TCRdb kept only the in-frame ones, dropping some. The repertoire holds approximately 1,500,000 clones, with 98% as singletons. The specimen sequenced was naive CD4+ T cells sorted from blood. These receptors came from a man younger than 40 in good health. CDR3s include the opening cysteine and the closing phenylalanine or tryptophan. Fields, in order: clone size, V gene, J gene, CDR3 protein. Part of the rows lack a size; the others show once, few, many or a class for expanded clones.

>-|TRBV27|TRBJ2-5
CASGEWEGGRETQYF
>-|TRBV14|TRBJ2-2
CASSPIRQGSTGELFF
>-|TRBV2|TRBJ1-5
CASSERQRNQPQHF
>-|TRBV2|TRBJ2-7
CASSGGGDSYEQYF
>-|TRBV10-1|TRBJ2-7
CASSESTGPGTYEQYF
>-|TRBV7-8|TRBJ2-7
CASSPNYRGDEQYF
>-|TRBV7-9|TRBJ2-5
CASSPETQYF
>-|TRBV29-1|TRBJ2-7
CSVGGGDSYEQYF
>-|TRBV29-1|TRBJ2-7
CSVVLGGLAGGEQYF
>-|TRBV19|TRBJ2-1
CATRLAGGPEQFF
>-|TRBV6-5|TRBJ2-1
CASSYSPSGGYNEQFF
>-|TRBV5-4|TRBJ2-3
CASSRLLAGGPDTQYF
>-|TRBV13|TRBJ2-7
CASSLNGGRADEQYF
>-|TRBV11-3|TRBJ2-1
CASSPGLAGAGEQFF
>-|TRBV6-5|TRBJ2-7
CASSYWSSGNYEQYF
>-|TRBV19|TRBJ1-2
CASKPTFAGYYGYTF
>-|TRBV7-9|TRBJ1-2
CASSLEGQGGYYGYTF
>-|TRBV6-5|TRBJ1-5
CASRQNRGGQPQHF
>-|TRBV7-3|TRBJ1-4
CASSQEETGTGNEKLFF
>-|TRBV28|TRBJ1-5
CASSLGGRNQPQHF
>-|TRBV29-1|TRBJ2-4
CSVMGRSNIQYF
>-|TRBV18|TRBJ2-3
CASSLLGLLDTQYF
>-|TRBV6-1|TRBJ1-5
CASGSSPNQPQHF
>-|TRBV13|TRBJ1-2
CASSRTSRNGYTF
>-|TRBV27|TRBJ1-2
CASSTDRGAGYTF
>-|TRBV9|TRBJ2-5
CASSPTIAGRYQETQYF
>-|TRBV15|TRBJ2-3
CATSRDGGSGRALTDTQYF
>-|TRBV28|TRBJ1-2
CASSRVQDYGYTF
>-|TRBV6-6|TRBJ1-5
CASSSLEGTGRKPQHF
>-|TRBV7-7|TRBJ2-3
CASSLAGGSTDTQYF
>-|TRBV7-9|TRBJ2-3
CASSPGTSVTDTQYF
>once|TRBV11-2|TRBJ2-7
CASSLDPRPVYEQYF
>-|TRBV18|TRBJ1-5
CASSPSGSNQPQHF
>-|TRBV5-1|TRBJ2-1
CASSLTGGSIDEQFF
>-|TRBV2|TRBJ2-7
CASTSDEGKQYF
>-|TRBV4-1|TRBJ2-7
CASSQDPGTSGRRYEQYF
>-|TRBV7-6|TRBJ1-1
CASSLDFRGQGGEAFF
>-|TRBV5-1|TRBJ2-5
CASSLVSYQETQYF
>-|TRBV2|TRBJ2-1
CASRDRVYNEQFF
>once|TRBV19|TRBJ1-2
CASKGPYYGYTF
>-|TRBV9|TRBJ2-7
CASIRVGTNLREQYF
>-|TRBV10-1|TRBJ2-5
CASSGGSASGSMKTQYF
>-|TRBV29-1|TRBJ2-3
CSVGGLTSGIADTQYF
>-|TRBV19|TRBJ2-7
CASSKREAPPYEQYF
>-|TRBV6-5|TRBJ1-5
CASSLTGENQPQHF
>-|TRBV7-8|TRBJ1-1
CASSLLRDLVEAFF
>-|TRBV5-1|TRBJ2-2
CASSGQGMGTGELFF
>-|TRBV9|TRBJ2-1
CASGRREGYNEQFF
>-|TRBV28|TRBJ1-5
CASSPDRASNQPQHF
>-|TRBV10-3|TRBJ2-1
CAISESKVSSGSNEQFF
>-|TRBV5-4|TRBJ2-7
CASSPWTSGYEQYF
>-|TRBV7-2|TRBJ2-7
CASSLGDWEGVYF
>-|TRBV19|TRBJ2-2
CASIRQGGRTGELFF
>-|TRBV7-6|TRBJ2-7
CASSAGLYEQYF